This entry describes one T cell receptor (beta chain). Trimming stripped 10 bases from V and 0 bases from J, with 16 bases between. Germline CDR1 reads MNHNY; CDR2 reads SVGAGI (reference sequence). The CDR3 runs to 14 residues. Via MiXCR, TCRdb re-called the RT-PCR reads, giving one row per CDR3 protein. The data show about 680,000 distinct CDR3 sequences, with 14% seen just once and roughly 3.6% held by the top ten. The sequenced sample was memory CD4+ T cells from blood. The chain uses TRBV6-6 and TRBJ2-7; D is perhaps TRBD1 or TRBD2 (5 bases each). This TCR derives from a female donor in good health, serving as a healthy control. The CDR3 region has the DNA TGTGCCACACGAGGGCCAGGGAGCTCCTACGAGCAGTACTTC. The encoded protein is CATRGPGSSYEQYF.